The 19 T cell receptor beta chains below all came from one sample that was sequenced in a study of T cells in localized non-small cell lung cancer. Profiled with immunoSEQ multiplex PCR; TCRdb holds only in-frame clones, not every one. The table records a few thousand clones, about 21% of them present only once. Here the sequenced sample was lung tumor tissue, taken before any cancer treatment. Source of these receptors: a female donor older than 55 with stage I lung adenocarcinoma.

The table lists this clone with a few counts. This sequence joins TRBV11-3 and TRBJ2-7; a weak D match, TRBD1 (6 bases). The CDR3 loop spans 15 amino acids. Germline V lookup: CDR1 SGHNT, CDR2 YENEEA. Deletions cut 5 bases from V and 4 bases from J, with 18 bases between. CDR3 in DNA: TGTGCCAGCAGCCCAGGACAGAACCGACTTTACGAGCAGTACTTC. Translated: CASSPGQNRLYEQYF.

The rearrangement uses TRBV19 and TRBJ2-7; 7 nucleotides agree with TRBD2. The germline V gene has CDR1 LNHDA and CDR2 SQIVND (reference sequence). With 4 bases clipped from V and 9 bases from J, the junction kept 3 bases outside the gene matches. The CDR3 loop spans 11 amino acids. The CDR3 here is CASSRGGWQYF. DNA of the CDR3: TGTGCCAGTAGTAGGGGGGGATGGCAGTACTTC.

The rearrangement links TRBV5-1 to TRBJ2-7; 11 bases align to TRBD1. V lost 4 bases, J lost 4 bases, and 10 bases stayed unmatched. CDR3 length: 16 amino acids. Germline V gene data show CDR1 as SGHRS and CDR2 as YFSETQ. CDR3 DNA sequence: TGCGCCAGCAGCCCAGGACAGGGGGCGGTATTGTACGAGCAGTACTTC. Encoded protein: CASSPGQGAVLYEQYF.

The table lists this clone with a few counts. The genes are TRBV11-3 and TRBJ1-2; D may be TRBD1 (5 bases). Trimming removed 5 bases from V and 8 bases from J, with 18 bases in between. The germline V gene has CDR1 SGHNT and CDR2 YENEEA. The CDR3 contains 14 residues. The CDR3 protein is CASSAGTYTWGYTF. For the CDR3, the DNA is TGTGCCAGCAGCGCCGGGACTTACACTTGGGGCTACACCTTC.

V is TRBV6-8 and J is TRBJ2-5; D is perhaps TRBD2 (6 bases). V was pared by 8 bases and J by 2 bases, with 9 bases between. Looked up from germline, CDR1 is MNHGY and CDR2 is SAAAGT. The CDR3 extends over 12 amino acids. CDR3 loop: CASRRGQETQYF. The CDR3 DNA follows: TGTGCCAGCCGCCGGGGGCAAGAGACCCAGTACTTC.

This clone is large within its sample. V is TRBV11-3 and J is TRBJ2-3; D is uncertain. Trimming took 3 bases from V and 4 from J, leaving 11 bases between them. In germline, CDR1 is SGHNT, CDR2 YENEEA. The CDR3 sequence is 14 residues long. The CDR3 here is CASSFSGRPDTQYF. Written as DNA, the CDR3 is TGTGCCAGCAGCTTTTCAGGTCGGCCAGATACGCAGTATTTT.

There are a few counts of this clone. This rearrangement joins TRBV4-1 to TRBJ1-1; tentatively, D is TRBD1 (5 bases). Trimming took 0 bases from V and 6 from J, leaving 20 bases between them. The germline CDR1 and CDR2 sequences are MGHRA and YSYEKL. The CDR3 extends over 17 amino acids. As DNA, the CDR3 is TGCGCCAGCAGCCAAGACTGGGGGGGTAGGCGAATGTCTGAAGCTTTCTTT. Protein product: CASSQDWGGRRMSEAFF.

This clone has more than one count but fewer than ten. The V gene is TRBV30, the J gene TRBJ2-2; 12 bases align to TRBD2. The V and J ends lost 1 base and 5 bases, in that order; junction bases with no gene match: 8. The CDR3 consists of 17 residues. Per the germline V gene, CDR1 is GTSNPN and CDR2 is SVGIG (reference sequence). The CDR3 sequence: CAWSGETSGGWTGELFF. The CDR3, as DNA: TGTGCCTGGAGTGGCGAGACTAGCGGGGGATGGACCGGGGAGCTGTTTTTT.

The table lists this clone with a few counts. This sequence joins TRBV5-1 and TRBJ1-2, with D possibly TRBD1 on 6 matching bases. V lost 4 bases, J lost 4 bases, and 14 bases lay in between. The CDR3 contains 14 residues. CDR1 is SGHRS and CDR2 is YFSETQ in the germline V gene. The CDR3 loop reads CASSLGGELYGYTF. In DNA form, the CDR3 reads TGCGCCAGCAGCCTAGGGGGGGAGCTCTATGGCTACACCTTC. Full variable domain (remainder filled in from reference TRBV5-1 and TRBJ1-2): KAGVTQTPRYLIKTRGQQVTLSCSPISGHRSVSWYQQTPGQGLQFLFEYFSETQRNKGNFPGRFSGRQFSNSRSEMNVSTLELGDSALYLCASSLGGELYGYTFGSGTRLTVV.

The table lists this clone with a few counts. This chain uses TRBV9 with TRBJ1-5; D not certain. Germline V gives CDR1 SGDLS, CDR2 YYNGEE. Deletions cut 0 bases from V and 0 bases from J, with 7 bases between. This CDR3 is 15 amino acids long. This CDR3 is CASSVGGYSNQPQHF. CDR3 sequence (DNA): TGTGCCAGCAGCGTAGGGGGTTATAGCAATCAGCCCCAGCATTTT. The whole variable domain, filled in from reference TRBV9 and TRBJ1-5, reads DSGVTQTPKHLITATGQRVTLRCSPRSGDLSVYWYQQSLDQGLQFLIQYYNGEERAKGNILERFSAQQFPDLHSELNLSSLELGDSALYFCASSVGGYSNQPQHFGDGTRLSIL.

This clone was detected only a few times. The chain couples TRBV5-1 to TRBJ2-1; weak D call: TRBD2 (5 bases). CDR3 length equals 15 residues. V dropped 5 bases and J dropped 6 bases, with 18 bases sitting between them. Germline V CDR1 and CDR2: SGHRS, YFSETQ. The CDR3 is CASRELGRGLNEQFF. The DNA of the CDR3 is TGCGCCAGCAGGGAGCTAGGGAGAGGGCTCAATGAGCAGTTCTTC.

This clone is categorized as medium-sized (0.01 to 0.1%). The CDR3 coding sequence is TGTGCCAGCAGTTACTACAATCGACTAGCGGGATCGTACGAGCAGTACTTC. Protein product: CASSYYNRLAGSYEQYF. V and J are TRBV6-8 and TRBJ2-7; TRBD2 agrees at 11 bases. CDR3 length: 17 residues. In germline, CDR1 is MNHGY, CDR2 SAAAGT. V was pared by 1 base and J by 4 bases, with 9 bases of the junction left unmatched.

The chain has TRBV19 and TRBJ1-1; weak D call: TRBD1 (5 bases). In germline, CDR1 is LNHDA, CDR2 SQIVND (reference sequence). Trimming pared 9 bases from V and 4 bases from J, leaving 15 bases between. This CDR3 comprises 13 residues. CDR3 sequence (DNA): TGTGCCAGCCACGTATCCCAGGGCACTGAAGCTTTCTTT. Its protein product is CASHVSQGTEAFF. Full variable domain (rest looked up from reference TRBV19 and TRBJ1-1): DGGITQSPKYLFRKEGQNVTLSCEQNLNHDAMYWYRQDPGQGLRLIYYSQIVNDFQKGDIAEGYSVSREKKESFPLTVTSAQKNPTAFYLCASHVSQGTEAFFGQGTRLTVV.

This clone showed up many times. V and J are TRBV11-1 and TRBJ2-3; 8 nucleotides align to TRBD2. Per germline, CDR1 SGHAT and CDR2 FQDESV (reference sequence). The CDR3 extends over 17 amino acids. The J segment lost 0 bases and the V segment lost 5 bases, leaving 10 bases of the junction unmatched. The CDR3 nucleotides are TGTGCCAGCAGCCCTCCGGGTAGCGGGACCAGCACAGATACGCAGTATTTT. Amino acid sequence: CASSPPGSGTSTDTQYF.

Sample share makes this clone medium-sized. J is TRBJ1-1 and V is TRBV11-3, with 8 bases fitting TRBD1. This CDR3 comprises 14 residues. V lost 3 bases, J lost 6 bases, and 6 bases stayed unmatched. CDR1 and CDR2 (germline): SGHNT, YENEEA. The CDR3 reads CASSLDRVKSEAFF. CDR3 in DNA: TGTGCCAGCAGCTTGGACAGGGTGAAGTCTGAAGCTTTCTTT. The variable domain in full, completed from reference TRBV11-3 and TRBJ1-1, reads EAGVVQSPRYKIIEKKQPVAFWCNPISGHNTLYWYLQNLGQGPELLIRYENEEAVDDSQLPKDRFSAERLKGVDSTLKIQPAELGDSAVYLCASSLDRVKSEAFFGQGTRLTVV.

V usage is TRBV5-1 and J usage is TRBJ1-2, with D tentatively TRBD1 (6 bases). CDR1 is SGHRS and CDR2 is YFSETQ in the germline V gene. This CDR3 has 15 residues. V was clipped by 0 bases and J by 6 bases, with 15 bases between them. DNA of the CDR3: TGCGCCAGCAGCTTGGAATTACAGGGTGGGAATGGCTACACCTTC. Its translation: CASSLELQGGNGYTF.

In its sample, this clone ranks as large. This chain links TRBV18 with TRBJ2-1, with 11 bases matching TRBD2. This CDR3 has 17 residues. V shed 6 bases, J shed 5 bases, and the junction held 12 bases outside the gene matches. Germline lookup yields CDR1 KGHSH and CDR2 LQKENI. DNA for the CDR3: TGTGCCAGCTCCCCCACTAGCGGGAGCGACTTAAACAATGAGCAGTTCTTC. Encoded protein: CASSPTSGSDLNNEQFF.

This clone has only a few counts. One end of the junction fails to match germline, which may point to a read error. The chain combines TRBV6-8 with TRBJ2-3; TRBD2 matches at 12 bases. CDR1 is MNHGY and CDR2 is SAAAGT in the germline V gene. CDR3 length: 18 amino acids. In DNA form, the CDR3 reads TGTGCCATCAGTCATACTAGCGGGGGGACCTCTAGCACAGATACGCAGTATTTT. Translating it yields CAISHTSGGTSSTDTQYF.

This clone was found a few times. The junction differs from germline at one of its ends, possibly a read error. CDR3 DNA: TGTGCCATCAGTGCGGACCGGGACAGGGGTGGCTACACCTTC. Residues: CAISADRDRGGYTF. The gene calls are TRBV6-8 and TRBJ1-2; 10 nucleotides agree with TRBD1. Germline CDR1 and CDR2: MNHGY and SAAAGT. This CDR3 region has 14 residues.